Reported below is one TCR beta chain. What it binds is unknown. This sample stems from a study of vaccination and CD4 T cells after COVID-19. Study in general: Stimuli were overlapping spike peptide pools of SARS-CoV-2 and three common cold coronaviruses (HCoV-NL63, HCoV-OC43, HCoV-229E).

This sample's treatment: roughly 11-day PBMC culture with coronavirus spike peptide pools or control peptides (ViraFEST assay). PBMC cultures, at two million cells per well, received about 9.5 IU/ml IL-2 and about 11 ug/ml peptide pools. Half of the medium was exchanged for fresh IL-2 medium, first on day 3 and then on day 7. Sequencing of cultured CD4+ T cell DNA used the Oncomine TCR Beta short-read assay. TCRdb re-called the PCR reads through MiXCR, storing one row per CDR3 protein. This sample has over 6,500 distinct CDR3 sequences, with around 62% found just once. This TCR derives from a human donor who had recovered from COVID-19. The specimen sequenced was CD4+ T cells from blood, cultured in vitro.

The CDR3, as DNA: TGTGCCAGCAGCTCGGAGTCCTGGTACCAAGAGACCCAGTACTTC. Its translation is CASSSESWYQETQYF. V is TRBV7-2 and J is TRBJ2-5; no reliable D call. Trimming took 4 bases from V and 0 from J, leaving 12 bases between them. The CDR3 totals 15 residues. The germline V gene has CDR1 SGHTA and CDR2 FQGNSA.